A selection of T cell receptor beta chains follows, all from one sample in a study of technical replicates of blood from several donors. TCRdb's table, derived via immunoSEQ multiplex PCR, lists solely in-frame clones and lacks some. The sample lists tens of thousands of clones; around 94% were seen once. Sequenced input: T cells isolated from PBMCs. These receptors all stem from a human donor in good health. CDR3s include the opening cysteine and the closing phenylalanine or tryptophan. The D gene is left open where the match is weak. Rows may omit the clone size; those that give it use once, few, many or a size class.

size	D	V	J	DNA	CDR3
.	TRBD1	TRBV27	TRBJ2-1	TGTGCCAGCAGTTTCGACAGGCAGGGGGATGAGCAGTTCTTC	CASSFDRQGDEQFF
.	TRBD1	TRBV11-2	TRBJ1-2	TGTGCCAGCAGCTTAGCTCAATACAGGGGGGCTGGCTACACCTTC	CASSLAQYRGAGYTF
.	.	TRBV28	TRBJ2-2	TGTGCCACCTCCAAAACAGGACAGAAGTTATCACCGGGAGGCGGGGAGCTGTTTTTT	CATSKTGQKLSPGGGELFF
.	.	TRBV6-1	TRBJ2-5	TGTGCCAGCGGGGCAGGGGTATTTGGGGAGACCCAGTACTTC	CASGAGVFGETQYF
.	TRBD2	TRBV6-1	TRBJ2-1	TGTGCCAGCAGTCACTCGGGACTAGAGCAGTTCTTC	CASSHSGLEQFF
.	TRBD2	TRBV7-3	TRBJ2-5	TGTGCCAGCAGCCCATACGGATTAGCGGGAGAAGAGACCCAGTACTTC	CASSPYGLAGEETQYF
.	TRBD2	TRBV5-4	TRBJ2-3	TGTGCCAGCAGCTTTAAGCGGGGGGGCCTCGCAGATACGCAGTATTTT	CASSFKRGGLADTQYF
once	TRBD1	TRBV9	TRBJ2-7	TGTGCCAGCAGCGCGACAGGGGTTCCCTACGAGCAGTACTTC	CASSATGVPYEQYF
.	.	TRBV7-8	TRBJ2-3	TGTGCCAGCAGCTCGTTTCGACCGGGACAATCCACAGATACGCAGTATTTT	CASSSFRPGQSTDTQYF
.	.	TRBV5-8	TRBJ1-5	TGTGCCAGCAGCCACCCAGGGAATGATCAGCCCCAGCATTTT	CASSHPGNDQPQHF
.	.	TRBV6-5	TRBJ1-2	TGTGCCAGCAGAAGCGGTGGAGGAGTCTATGGCTACACCTTC	CASRSGGGVYGYTF
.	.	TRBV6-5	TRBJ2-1	TGTGCCAGCAGTTACGGCAGGGGATTATACAATGAGCAGTTCTTC	CASSYGRGLYNEQFF
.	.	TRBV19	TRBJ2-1	TGTGCCAGTAGTATAGGAGTTTTCTACAATGAGCAGTTCTTC	CASSIGVFYNEQFF
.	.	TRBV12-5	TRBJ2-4	TGTGCTAGTGGTCCTACTGATCTACACATTCAGTACTTC	CASGPTDLHIQYF